A single sample is the source of the 18 T cell receptor beta chains below, sequenced in a study of blood T cells in healthy people across ages (dated by TCRdb to 2014 to 2015). Library generation was performed with 5' RACE. Sequencing instrument: Illumina HiSeq 2500. The second PCR ran for about 7 to 11 cycles and used a J-beta primer mix along with a sample-barcoded 5' primer. TCRdb reprocessed the public reads (quality trimming at Q25 with fastp, clone calling with MiXCR) and kept in-frame beta chains. Each record represents a unique CDR3 protein, reported with the most common genes and DNA among its rows. The sample contains 920,000 or so distinct CDR3 sequences, around 43% of them found a single time. The top ten hold approximately 20% of the sample. Sequenced material: blood. The receptors here all came from a woman aged 55-69 years in good health.

In DNA form, the CDR3 reads TGTGCCAGCAGTCAACGGAGGGGACAGACGGACTACAATGAGCAGTTCTTC. Amino acids: CASSQRRGQTDYNEQFF. V is TRBV27 and J is TRBJ2-1; possible D gene TRBD1, 7 bases. Germline assignment: CDR1 MNHEY and CDR2 SMNVEV (reference sequence). CDR3 length: 17 amino acids. The V end was cut by 5 bases, the J end by 3 bases, with 20 bases between.

The chain joins TRBV20-1 to TRBJ2-5; D is unresolved. The CDR3 length is 16 residues. V shed 2 bases and J shed 5 bases, with 21 bases lying between them. Germline V lookup: CDR1 DFQATT, CDR2 SNEGSKA (reference sequence). The DNA for the CDR3 is TGCAGTGCTAGAATCGCAATGCGTCTGGAAGGGGAGACCCAGTACTTC. Translated: CSARIAMRLEGETQYF.

The table lists this clonotype with a few counts. This chain uses TRBV20-1 with TRBJ1-5; the D gene is possibly TRBD1 (6 bases). The germline gives CDR1 DFQATT, CDR2 SNEGSKA (reference sequence). The CDR3 is 14 amino acids. V lost 6 bases and J lost 2, with 14 bases in between. The CDR3 DNA sequence: TGCAGTGCAATCGACAGGAGGGGCAATCAGCCCCAGCATTTT. Translating gives CSAIDRRGNQPQHF.

In its sample, this clonotype was seen once. This sequence joins TRBV27 and TRBJ1-2, with no clear D. CDR3 length: 15 residues. Trimming took off 0 bases at V and 8 bases at J, with 16 bases between the two ends. Germline values: CDR1 MNHEY, CDR2 SMNVEV (reference sequence). CDR3 amino acids: CASSLSHIPGKGYTF. The DNA of the CDR3 is TGTGCCAGCAGTTTATCTCATATTCCCGGGAAAGGCTACACCTTC.

This clonotype was picked up many times. The chain has TRBV7-2 and TRBJ2-3; unclear D gene. The CDR3 extends over 13 amino acids. V gave up 1 base and J gave up 4 bases, with 6 bases separating them. Per germline, CDR1 SGHTA and CDR2 FQGNSA. CDR3 coding DNA: TGTGCCAGCAGCTTAGAGGGCCCAGATACGCAGTATTTT. This encodes CASSLEGPDTQYF. The variable domain in full, completed from reference TRBV7-2 and TRBJ2-3, reads GAGVSQSPSNKVTEKGKDVELRCDPISGHTALYWYRQSLGQGLEFLIYFQGNSAPDKSGLPSDRFSAERTGGSVSTLTIQRTQQEDSAVYLCASSLEGPDTQYFGPGTRLTVL.

This clonotype was seen more than once but under ten times. The chain is built from TRBV20-1 and TRBJ2-1; 7 bases map to TRBD2. V gave up 1 base and J gave up 3 bases; unmatched junction bases: 3. The germline V gene encodes CDR1 DFQATT and CDR2 SNEGSKA (reference sequence). This CDR3 spans 14 amino acids. The CDR3, as DNA: TGCAGTGCTAGAGGGGCGGGAGTCTACAATGAGCAGTTCTTC. This sequence encodes CSARGAGVYNEQFF.

The chain carries TRBV20-1 and TRBJ2-1; 8 nucleotides align to TRBD2. The germline CDR1 and CDR2 sequences are DFQATT and SNEGSKA (reference sequence). V was pared by 6 bases and J by 7 bases, with 11 bases of the junction left unmatched. The CDR3 loop spans 14 amino acids. CDR3 DNA: TGCAGTGCCCCAAGAGCGGGAGCACGGAATGAGCAGTTCTTC. Its protein product is CSAPRAGARNEQFF.

This chain links TRBV27 with TRBJ1-2, with 9 positions matching TRBD1. The length of the CDR3 is 14 residues. V shed 5 bases, J shed 8 bases, and the junction held 9 bases outside the gene matches. Germline-derived CDR1 and CDR2 are MNHEY and SMNVEV (reference sequence). The CDR3 protein is CASSPVDRGDGYTF. CDR3 nucleotide sequence: TGTGCCAGCAGTCCCGTGGACAGGGGCGACGGCTACACCTTC.

The chain carries TRBV29-1 and TRBJ2-4; D not resolved. Trimming took off 0 bases at V and 13 bases at J, with 28 bases between the two ends. The CDR3 covers 17 residues. From germline, CDR1 is SQVTM and CDR2 ANQGSEA. CDR3 sequence (DNA): TGCAGCGTTGAAGATCGAGTCGGGCGGCCCCCCTACAATGAGCAGTACTTC. Its translation: CSVEDRVGRPPYNEQYF.

The V gene is TRBV24-1, the J gene TRBJ2-3; 8 positions agree with TRBD1. CDR3 length: 13 amino acids. Germline V gene data show CDR1 as KGHDR and CDR2 as SFDVKD. Trimming at V came to 7 bases and at J to 2 bases, leaving 1 base not matched to a gene. The CDR3 loop reads CATRTGDTDTQYF. In DNA form, the CDR3 reads TGTGCCACCAGGACAGGGGACACAGATACGCAGTATTTT.

The chain is built from TRBV5-1 and TRBJ2-1; weak D call: TRBD2 (5 bases). V was clipped by 0 bases and J by 8 bases, with 12 bases between them. Germline V gives CDR1 SGHRS, CDR2 YFSETQ. The CDR3 runs to 14 residues. CDR3 in DNA: TGCGCCAGCAGCTTGGAGGGTTTCGGGGATGAGCAGTTCTTC. Translating gives CASSLEGFGDEQFF.

This chain joins TRBV5-1 and TRBJ1-2; 8 bases are shared with TRBD1. Germline V lookup: CDR1 SGHRS, CDR2 YFSETQ. V shed 2 bases, J shed 7 bases, and the junction held 7 bases outside the gene matches. This CDR3 spans 14 amino acids. Written as DNA, the CDR3 is TGCGCCAGCAGCTTACAGGGGGGGCCCCCTGGCTACACCTTC. Amino acids: CASSLQGGPPGYTF.

The J gene is TRBJ1-2, the V gene TRBV28; 8 positions match TRBD1. J was trimmed by 11 bases and V by 5 bases; bases with no gene match: 10. This CDR3 has 13 residues. The germline V gene encodes CDR1 MDHEN and CDR2 SYDVKM. CDR3 sequence (DNA): TGTGCCAGCAGTGTACCCTACAGGGGGGGGTACACCTTC. It translates to CASSVPYRGGYTF.

This clonotype was observed a handful of times. V gene TRBV9 combines with J gene TRBJ2-7; 11 bases agree with TRBD2. There are 14 residues in the CDR3. Germline V CDR1 and CDR2: SGDLS, YYNGEE. Losses at the gene ends were 2 bases for V and 7 bases for J; bases not matched to a gene: 5. CDR3 sequence (DNA): TGTGCCAGCAGCGTCACTAGCGGGAGTCATGAGCAGTACTTC. Its translation: CASSVTSGSHEQYF. Looking up the rest from reference TRBV9 and TRBJ2-7 gives the full variable domain: DSGVTQTPKHLITATGQRVTLRCSPRSGDLSVYWYQQSLDQGLQFLIQYYNGEERAKGNILERFSAQQFPDLHSELNLSSLELGDSALYFCASSVTSGSHEQYFGPGTRLTVT.

The rearrangement joins TRBV10-3 to TRBJ2-3; 9 bases are a match to TRBD2. From germline, CDR1 is ENHRY and CDR2 SYGVKD. V gave up 7 bases and J gave up 0 bases; unmatched junction bases: 8. This CDR3 region has 16 residues. The CDR3 DNA reads as TGTGCCATCACAGAAGGACTAGCGATTAGCACAGATACGCAGTATTTT. Encoded protein: CAITEGLAISTDTQYF.

The gene calls are TRBV9 and TRBJ2-1, with D possibly being TRBD2 (6 bases). The CDR3 is 16 residues long. V was cut by 0 bases and J by 1 base, with 11 bases left in between. CDR1 is SGDLS, CDR2 YYNGEE, per germline. The CDR3 protein is CASSVVGSGSYNEQFF. The CDR3, as DNA: TGTGCCAGCAGCGTAGTGGGTAGCGGATCCTACAATGAGCAGTTCTTC.

The genes are TRBV12-3 or TRBV12-4 and TRBJ2-3; D not resolved. The CDR3 consists of 14 residues. V was shortened by 7 bases and J by 0 bases, with 11 bases between the two germline ends. The CDR3: CASNRRSSTDTQYF. The CDR3 nucleotides are TGTGCCAGCAACCGTAGATCGAGCACAGATACGCAGTATTTT.

With regard to this clonotype: The junction differs from germline at one of its ends, possibly a read error. CDR3 in amino acids: CANSSQGVGVKNIQYF. The CDR3 DNA follows: TGCGCCAACAGCTCGCAGGGGGTCGGAGTCAAAAACATTCAGTACTTC. The chain uses TRBV5-1 and TRBJ2-4; TRBD1 agrees at 7 bases. The CDR3 is made up of 16 amino acids. From germline, CDR1 is SGHRS and CDR2 YFSETQ.